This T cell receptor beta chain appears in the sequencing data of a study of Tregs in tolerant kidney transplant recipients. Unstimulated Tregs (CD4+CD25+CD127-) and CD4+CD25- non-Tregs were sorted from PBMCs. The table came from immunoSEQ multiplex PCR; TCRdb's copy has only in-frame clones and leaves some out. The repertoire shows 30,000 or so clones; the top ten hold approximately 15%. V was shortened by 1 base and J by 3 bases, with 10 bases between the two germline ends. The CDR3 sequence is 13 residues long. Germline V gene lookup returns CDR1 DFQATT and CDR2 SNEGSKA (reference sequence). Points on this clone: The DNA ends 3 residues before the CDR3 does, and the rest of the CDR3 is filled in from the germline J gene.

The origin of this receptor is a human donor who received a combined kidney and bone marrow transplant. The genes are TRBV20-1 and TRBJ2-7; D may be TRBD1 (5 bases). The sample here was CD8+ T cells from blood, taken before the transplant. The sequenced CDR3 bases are TGCAGTGCTAGAGGACAGCTCAGCTACGAG. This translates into CSARGQLSYE. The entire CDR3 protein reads CSARGQLSYEQYF.